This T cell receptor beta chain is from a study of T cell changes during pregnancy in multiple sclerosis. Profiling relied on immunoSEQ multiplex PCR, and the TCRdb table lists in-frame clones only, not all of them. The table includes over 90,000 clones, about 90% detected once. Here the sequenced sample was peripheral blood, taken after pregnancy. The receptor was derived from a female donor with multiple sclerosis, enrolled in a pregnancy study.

This CDR3 is CASSPGQKNEKLFF. The CDR3 nucleotides are TGTGCCAGCAGTCCGGGACAGAAGAATGAAAAACTGTTTTTT. The chain is built from TRBV11-2 and TRBJ1-4, with 7 bases fitting TRBD1. After removal of 6 bases from V and 5 bases from J, the junction contained 6 bases not matched to a gene. The CDR3 spans 14 residues. From germline, CDR1 is SGHAT and CDR2 FQNNGV.